This T cell receptor beta chain was recorded in a study of cytomegalovirus exposure and HLA in healthy donors. Study context: Clustering assigned 81% of the 350 to 450 genotyped donors to the Caucasian-associated ancestry cluster. Findings and limits, study-wide: Among TCR sequences, most were rare, though some public TCRs appeared in many donors. A later analysis found common viral pathogens apparently linked to several of the most significant clusters.

With 6 bases clipped from V and 7 bases from J, the junction kept 7 bases outside the gene matches. Germline CDR1 MNHEY, CDR2 SVGAGI. This CDR3 comprises 15 residues. Points on this clone: Its specificity is not known.

Both 60 Vbeta primers and 13 Jbeta primers went into the PCR. Sequencing was performed with immunoSEQ multiplex PCR; in TCRdb, only in-frame clones are kept and a portion is missing. The repertoire holds roughly 150,000 clones, with more than 60% as singletons. The gene calls are TRBV6-5 and TRBJ2-1; 12 bases are a match to TRBD2. The receptor's source is a man under 40 in good health and CMV-seropositive. Input material: PBMCs. CDR3 in amino acids: CASSPTSGSSNEQFF. The DNA for the CDR3 is TGTGCCAGCAGCCCGACTAGCGGGAGTTCGAATGAGCAGTTCTTC.